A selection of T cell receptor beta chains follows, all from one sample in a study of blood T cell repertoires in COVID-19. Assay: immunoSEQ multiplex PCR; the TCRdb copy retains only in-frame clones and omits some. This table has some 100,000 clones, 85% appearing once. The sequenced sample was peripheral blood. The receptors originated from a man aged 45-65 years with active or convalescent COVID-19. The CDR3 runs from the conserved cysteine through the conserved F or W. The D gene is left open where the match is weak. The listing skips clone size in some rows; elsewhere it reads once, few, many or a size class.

CDR3: CSVEAPGSGRALGEQYF; DNA: TGCAGCGTTGAAGCGCCAGGAAGCGGGAGGGCCCTTGGCGAGCAGTACTTC; size: -; J: TRBJ2-7; V: TRBV29-1; D: TRBD2
CDR3: CASSPRGSGVVGPYNEQFF; DNA: TGTGCCAGCAGCCCCCGGGGTAGCGGGGTCGTCGGGCCCTACAATGAGCAGTTCTTC; size: once; J: TRBJ2-1; V: TRBV4-2; D: TRBD2
CDR3: CASSLEIEEKLFF; DNA: TGCGCCAGCAGCTTGGAAATTGAGGAAAAACTGTTTTTT; size: -; J: TRBJ1-4; V: TRBV5-1; D: -
CDR3: CASSFGLAGGPSDEQFF; DNA: TGTGCCAGCAGCTTTGGGCTAGCGGGAGGGCCGTCGGATGAGCAGTTCTTC; size: -; J: TRBJ2-1; V: TRBV12-1; D: -
CDR3: CAWSEEDRAAGYTF; DNA: TGTGCCTGGAGTGAAGAAGACAGGGCAGCCGGCTACACCTTC; size: -; J: TRBJ1-2; V: TRBV30; D: TRBD1
CDR3: CASSLGRLNEQFF; DNA: TGTGCCAGCAGCTTAGGTCGACTCAATGAGCAGTTCTTC; size: -; J: TRBJ2-1; V: TRBV11-3; D: -
CDR3: CASSRSGGHQPQHF; DNA: TGTGCCAGCAGCCGTTCAGGGGGCCATCAGCCCCAGCATTTT; size: -; J: TRBJ1-5; V: TRBV28; D: TRBD1
CDR3: CASSQALRQTYEQYF; DNA: TGCGCCAGCAGCCAAGCACTGAGACAGACCTACGAGCAGTACTTC; size: -; J: TRBJ2-7; V: TRBV4-1; D: -
CDR3: CASSSGTSGSYEQYF; DNA: TGTGCCAGCAGCTCCGGGACTAGCGGGAGCTACGAGCAGTACTTC; size: -; J: TRBJ2-7; V: TRBV11-2; D: TRBD2
CDR3: CASSLVVGGTNTQYF; DNA: TGCGCCAGCAGCTTAGTCGTTGGCGGGACGAATACGCAGTATTTT; size: once; J: TRBJ2-3; V: TRBV5-1; D: -
CDR3: CASSPGTLSYEQYF; DNA: TGTGCCAGCAGCCCGGGGACACTCTCCTACGAGCAGTACTTC; size: -; J: TRBJ2-7; V: TRBV3-1/TRBV3-2; D: -
CDR3: CASSFKRRISSYNEQFF; DNA: TGTGCCAGCAGCTTTAAGCGGAGGATAAGCTCCTACAATGAGCAGTTCTTC; size: few; J: TRBJ2-1; V: TRBV7-9; D: -
CDR3: CASSLTDSNYGYTF; DNA: TGTGCCAGCAGCTTGACGGACAGTAACTATGGCTACACCTTC; size: once; J: TRBJ1-2; V: TRBV7-2; D: -
CDR3: CASSSRGASGTTRSYNEQFF; DNA: TGTGCCAGCAGCTCCCGGGGGGCTAGCGGTACCACCCGCTCCTACAATGAGCAGTTCTTC; size: -; J: TRBJ2-1; V: TRBV5-4; D: -
CDR3: CASSLGQGEAFF; DNA: TGTGCCAGCAGTCTCGGACAGGGTGAAGCTTTCTTT; size: -; J: TRBJ1-1; V: TRBV25-1; D: TRBD1
CDR3: CASSPSPGTSSEQYF; DNA: TGTGCCAGCAGCCCCTCCCCCGGGACTAGCAGCGAGCAGTACTTC; size: -; J: TRBJ2-7; V: TRBV4-2; D: TRBD2